The clone carrying this TCR beta chain has just one count. What it binds is not known. Study-level points and caveats: Tumor Treg TCRs overlapped most with tumor naive CD4+ cells. Tumor memory CD4+ T cell TCR gene usage clustered with blood and lymph node memory CD4+ cells and lymph node naive CD4+ cells.

Full-length variable regions came from constant-region reverse primers plus semi-nested Nested Universal Primer A PCR. TCRdb processed the 5' RACE reads anew with MiXCR; each CDR3 protein has one entry. The top ten clones hold roughly 3.8% of a sample with a few thousand distinct CDR3 sequences, roughly 72% of them seen once. Sequencing was performed on memory CD4+ T cells sorted from a lymph node. The subset here: memory CD4+ T cells, CD4+CD45RO+CD25-. The source of this sequence is a female donor with breast cancer.

The CDR3 nucleotides read TGTGCCAGCAGCCTATCTGATACGCAGTATTTT. This encodes CASSLSDTQYF. This chain joins TRBV7-2 and TRBJ2-3; D remains unclear. The V gene's germline CDR1 is SGHTA and CDR2 FQGNSA. Trimming left V 5 bases short and J 6 bases short, with 6 bases between. The CDR3 is 11 amino acids.